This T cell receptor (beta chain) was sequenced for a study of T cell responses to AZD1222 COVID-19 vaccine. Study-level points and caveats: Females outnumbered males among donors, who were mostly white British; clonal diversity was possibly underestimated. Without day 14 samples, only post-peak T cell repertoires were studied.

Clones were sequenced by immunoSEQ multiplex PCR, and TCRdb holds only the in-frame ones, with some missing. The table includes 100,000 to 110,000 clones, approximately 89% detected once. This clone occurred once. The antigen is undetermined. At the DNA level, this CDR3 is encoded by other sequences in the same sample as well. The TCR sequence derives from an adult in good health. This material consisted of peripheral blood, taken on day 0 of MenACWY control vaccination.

The CDR3 nucleotides read TGTGCCAGCAGTTTAGGTGTGAACACTGAAGCTTTCTTT. Its translation: CASSLGVNTEAFF. This chain links TRBV12-3 or TRBV12-4 with TRBJ1-1; D is ambiguous. Deletions cut 1 base from V and 0 bases from J, with 3 bases between. CDR3 length: 13 residues.